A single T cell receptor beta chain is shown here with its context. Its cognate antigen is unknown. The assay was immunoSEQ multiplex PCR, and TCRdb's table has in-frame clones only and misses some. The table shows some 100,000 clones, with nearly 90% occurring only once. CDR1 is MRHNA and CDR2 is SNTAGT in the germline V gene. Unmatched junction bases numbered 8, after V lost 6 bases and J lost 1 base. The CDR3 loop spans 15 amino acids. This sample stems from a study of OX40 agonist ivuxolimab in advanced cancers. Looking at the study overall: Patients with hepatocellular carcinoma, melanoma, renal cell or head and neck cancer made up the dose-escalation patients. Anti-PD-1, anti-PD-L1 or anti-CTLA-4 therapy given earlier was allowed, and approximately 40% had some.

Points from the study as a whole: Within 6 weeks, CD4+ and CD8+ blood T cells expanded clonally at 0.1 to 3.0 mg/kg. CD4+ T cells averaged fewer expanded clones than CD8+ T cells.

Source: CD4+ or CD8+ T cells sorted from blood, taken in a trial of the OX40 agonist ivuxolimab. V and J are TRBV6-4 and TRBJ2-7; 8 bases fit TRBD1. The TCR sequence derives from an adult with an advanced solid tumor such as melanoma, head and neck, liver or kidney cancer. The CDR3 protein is CASRIYRDRSYEQYF. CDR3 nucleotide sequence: TGTGCCAGCAGGATATACCGGGACAGGTCCTACGAGCAGTACTTC.